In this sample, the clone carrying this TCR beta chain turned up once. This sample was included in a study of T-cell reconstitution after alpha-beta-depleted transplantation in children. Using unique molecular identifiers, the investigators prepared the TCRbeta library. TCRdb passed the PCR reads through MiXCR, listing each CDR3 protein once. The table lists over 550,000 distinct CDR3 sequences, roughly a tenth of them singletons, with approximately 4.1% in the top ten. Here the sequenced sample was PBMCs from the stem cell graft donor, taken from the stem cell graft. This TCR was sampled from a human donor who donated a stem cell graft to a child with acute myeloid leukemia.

The CDR3 coding sequence is TGTGCCAGCAGCCCAAGTAGCGGGAGGGCCCTAGATACGCAGTATTTT. Translated, it gives CASSPSSGRALDTQYF. J is TRBJ2-3 and V is TRBV7-2, with 11 bases matching TRBD2. The CDR3 is 16 amino acids. Per the germline V gene, CDR1 is SGHTA and CDR2 is FQGNSA. Trimming took 5 bases from V and 5 from J; bases not matched to a gene: 9. The full variable domain, its missing parts supplied by reference TRBV7-2 and TRBJ2-3, is GAGVSQSPSNKVTEKGKDVELRCDPISGHTALYWYRQSLGQGLEFLIYFQGNSAPDKSGLPSDRFSAERTGGSVSTLTIQRTQQEDSAVYLCASSPSSGRALDTQYFGPGTRLTVL.